One sample yielded the 12 T cell receptor beta chains listed below, sequenced in a study of T cells in Graves' hyperthyroidism and ophthalmopathy. Amplification yielded TCR beta CDR3 regions, with RNA transcripts as the source. HTBI primers were employed in a first-round RT-PCR of the TCR CDR3. MiXCR, run by TCRdb on the multiplex PCR reads, gives a single entry per CDR3 protein. The sample contains about 400,000 distinct CDR3 sequences, more than 12% of which appear only once. Specimen: blood. The receptors were gathered from a woman aged 25 to 39 with Graves' hyperthyroidism.

This clonotype was recorded a few times. Being one base from a much bigger clone, this may be a read error. The chain recombines TRBV28 with TRBJ2-3, with D perhaps TRBD2 (6 bases). The CDR3 has 14 amino acids. Germline V lookup: CDR1 MDHEN, CDR2 SYDVKM. V was shortened by 3 bases and J by 10 bases, with 17 bases between the two germline ends. The DNA of the CDR3 is TGTGCCAGCAGTTTGTCCCCCGGAGGGGATGCGCAGTATTTT. This codes for CASSLSPGGDAQYF.

This clonotype was counted a few times. This chain links TRBV27 with TRBJ2-2, with 12 bases that match TRBD2. After removal of 5 bases from V and 6 bases from J, the junction contained 4 bases not matched to a gene. The V gene's germline CDR1 is MNHEY and CDR2 SMNVEV (reference sequence). This CDR3 region has 15 residues. CDR3 DNA sequence: TGTGCCAGCAGTGTGACTAGCGGGAGATCCGGGGAGCTGTTTTTT. Residues: CASSVTSGRSGELFF.

This clonotype appeared many times. The chain links TRBV6-4 to TRBJ2-3; TRBD2 agrees at 9 bases. With 0 bases clipped from V and 4 bases from J, the junction kept 2 bases outside the gene matches. The germline V gene encodes CDR1 MRHNA and CDR2 SNTAGT. The CDR3 loop spans 15 amino acids. Here the CDR3 reads CASSDSSGSADTQYF. The CDR3 DNA sequence: TGTGCCAGCAGTGACTCTAGCGGGAGTGCAGATACGCAGTATTTT.

The V call is TRBV9, the J call TRBJ1-1; D gene uncertain. The CDR3 is 15 amino acids. CDR1 SGDLS and CDR2 YYNGEE come from the germline V gene. V shed 0 bases and J shed 1 base, with 10 bases lying between them. The CDR3 protein is CASSVGARKNTEAFF. The CDR3 DNA is TGTGCCAGCAGCGTAGGGGCCAGGAAGAACACTGAAGCTTTCTTT.

The chain has TRBV7-9 and TRBJ1-1; TRBD1 aligns across 11 bases. V lost 4 bases and J lost 0; bases outside the gene matches: 10. The CDR3 sequence is 18 residues long. Germline V gene lookup returns CDR1 SEHNR and CDR2 FQNEAQ (reference sequence). CDR3 sequence reads: CASSSYAGTGGLNTEAFF. CDR3 nucleotides: TGTGCCAGCAGCTCTTACGCCGGGACAGGGGGATTGAACACTGAAGCTTTCTTT.

The chain links TRBV20-1 to TRBJ1-5; D is ambiguous. V lost 2 bases and J 1 base, leaving 6 bases between the germline ends. The germline gives CDR1 DFQATT, CDR2 SNEGSKA (reference sequence). The CDR3 covers 13 residues. The CDR3 bases are TGCAGTGCTAGAAAATTCAGCAATCAGCCCCAGCATTTT. Protein product: CSARKFSNQPQHF.

This clonotype was counted at least ten times. This chain connects TRBV30 to TRBJ2-4, with D tentatively TRBD1 or TRBD2 (7 bases each). The CDR3 is 15 amino acids. Germline CDR1 and CDR2: GTSNPN and SVGIG (reference sequence). The V end lost 2 bases, the J end lost 1 base, and 12 bases lay between the germline ends. CDR3 coding DNA: TGTGCCTGGAGTTTCAGGGGGGGGGCCAAAAACATTCAGTACTTC. This gives the protein CAWSFRGGAKNIQYF.

This clonotype has more than one count but fewer than ten. This chain uses TRBV20-1 with TRBJ2-7, with unresolved D. The CDR3 consists of 12 residues. V was shortened by 6 bases and J by 4 bases, with 13 bases between the two germline ends. From germline, CDR1 is DFQATT and CDR2 SNEGSKA (reference sequence). In DNA, the CDR3 is TGCAGTGCAGAAGCCGCCTCGTACGAGCAGTACTTC. Its protein product is CSAEAASYEQYF.

A few counts support this clonotype. The V call is TRBV6-1, the J call TRBJ2-2; 7 nucleotides line up with TRBD1. With V trimmed by 4 bases and J by 2 bases, 4 bases remained unmatched. Looked up from germline, CDR1 is MNHNS and CDR2 is SASEGT. The CDR3 contains 15 residues. The DNA for the CDR3 is TGTGCCAGCAGTGGACAGGGTTTTAACACCGGGGAGCTGTTTTTT. As protein: CASSGQGFNTGELFF.

This clonotype was recorded at least ten times. At one end the junction does not follow the germline gene, possibly because of a read error. The V gene is TRBV7-2, the J gene TRBJ2-1, with 8 nucleotides matching TRBD2. CDR3 length: 16 residues. Germline assignment: CDR1 SGHTA and CDR2 FQGNSA. CDR3: CASSSQAGVSHNEQFF. In DNA form, the CDR3 reads TGTGCCAGCAGCTCACAAGCGGGAGTCTCCCACAATGAGCAGTTCTTC.

This clonotype was recorded many times. For the CDR3, the DNA is TGTGCCAGCAGCCGGGACAGACAACCTCTTAGCGGGGAGCTGTTTTTT. Translating gives CASSRDRQPLSGELFF. The chain employs TRBV7-9 and TRBJ2-2, with 7 positions matching TRBD1. The germline gives CDR1 SEHNR, CDR2 FQNEAQ (reference sequence). This CDR3 region has 16 residues. V gave up 5 bases and J gave up 7 bases; unmatched junction bases: 13.

This clonotype was observed at least ten times. V usage is TRBV20-1 and J usage is TRBJ2-3; perhaps TRBD1 as D (6 bases). Germline CDR1 reads DFQATT; CDR2 reads SNEGSKA (reference sequence). V shed 1 base and J shed 4 bases, with 21 bases lying between them. The CDR3 extends over 17 amino acids. The CDR3 is CSARGPGVRAGADTQYF. As DNA, the CDR3 is TGCAGTGCTAGAGGTCCAGGGGTACGGGCTGGGGCAGATACGCAGTATTTT.